This entry lists 13 T cell receptor beta chains sequenced from one sample in a study of T cell responses to AZD1222 COVID-19 vaccine. Profiled with immunoSEQ multiplex PCR; TCRdb holds only in-frame clones, not every one. The data contain around 100,000 clones, roughly nine tenths of them singletons. The sequencing used peripheral blood, collected on day 0 of AZD1222 vaccination. The receptors derive from an adult in good health.

The chain recombines TRBV19 with TRBJ2-3, with 9 bases that match TRBD1. Germline V gene data show CDR1 as LNHDA and CDR2 as SQIVND (reference sequence). V was clipped by 5 bases and J by 0 bases; unmatched bases: 15. The CDR3 runs 19 residues. The CDR3, as DNA: TGTGCCAGTAGTCCCGGGACAGGGCCGACCCCCGCTAGCACAGATACGCAGTATTTT. Translated, it gives CASSPGTGPTPASTDTQYF.

V and J are TRBV7-2 and TRBJ2-7; no reliable D call. Per germline, CDR1 SGHTA and CDR2 FQGNSA. V was shortened by 2 bases and J by 2 bases, with 7 bases between the two germline ends. The CDR3 has 13 amino acids. The CDR3 nucleotides read TGTGCCAGCAGCTTATCAACTACCTACGAGCAGTACTTC. The encoded protein is CASSLSTTYEQYF.

The chain couples TRBV7-8 to TRBJ2-7; 8 bases fit TRBD2. J gave up 1 base and V 4 bases, and 6 bases lay outside the gene matches. CDR3 length: 15 residues. In germline, CDR1 is SGHVS, CDR2 FQNEAQ. This CDR3 is CASSSGGKVSYEQYF. CDR3 DNA: TGTGCCAGCAGCTCGGGGGGGAAGGTGTCCTACGAGCAGTACTTC.

This CDR3 is CASSPGLAEQETQYF. Here the CDR3 DNA reads TGTGCCAGCAGCCCCGGACTAGCTGAACAAGAGACCCAGTACTTC. This rearrangement joins TRBV27 to TRBJ2-5; 8 nucleotides line up with TRBD2. This CDR3 has 15 amino acids. J lost 2 bases, V lost 6 bases, and 8 bases had no gene match. Germline-derived CDR1 and CDR2 are MNHEY and SMNVEV (reference sequence).

The CDR3 region is CASRLQGSSYEQYF. The CDR3 nucleotides are TGTGCCAGCAGGTTACAGGGGTCCTCCTACGAGCAGTACTTC. The chain joins TRBV2 to TRBJ2-7, with 7 bases lining up with TRBD1. The V and J ends lost 6 bases and 0 bases, in that order; junction bases with no gene match: 5. CDR1 SNHLY and CDR2 FYNNEI come from the germline V gene. The CDR3 is made up of 14 amino acids.

This clone was counted once. The V call is TRBV3-1 (or the pseudogene TRBV3-2), the J call TRBJ2-7, with D perhaps matching TRBD1 (8 bases). V dropped 2 bases and J dropped 6 bases, with 14 bases sitting between them. The CDR3 covers 14 residues. Germline CDR1 and CDR2: LGHDT and YNNKEL (reference sequence). This chain's CDR3 is CASSQLQGEGEQYF. The CDR3 DNA reads as TGTGCCAGCAGCCAACTACAGGGGGAGGGCGAGCAGTACTTC.

This sequence joins TRBV4-1 and TRBJ1-2; 9 nucleotides align to TRBD1. V was clipped by 3 bases and J by 4 bases; unmatched bases: 9. The CDR3 spans 16 residues. From germline, CDR1 is MGHRA and CDR2 YSYEKL. This CDR3 reads CASSQETGQGAYGYTF. Here the CDR3 DNA reads TGCGCCAGCAGCCAGGAAACGGGACAGGGCGCCTATGGCTACACCTTC.

This chain uses TRBV29-1 with TRBJ1-2, with D tentatively TRBD1 (5 bases). Germline loops: CDR1 SQVTM, CDR2 ANQGSEA. The ends were cut back, 5 bases at V and 3 bases at J, with 19 bases in the middle. The CDR3 loop spans 15 amino acids. The CDR3 DNA reads TGCAGCGTTATCCCCCGGGACCGGGGGGACTATGGCTACACCTTC. This translates into CSVIPRDRGDYGYTF.

This sequence joins TRBV5-6 and TRBJ2-7; no firm D call. Trimming took 1 base from V and 6 from J, leaving 8 bases between them. The CDR3 has 12 amino acids. Germline loops: CDR1 SGHDT, CDR2 YYEEEE. The CDR3 loop is CASSLRVSEQYF. The CDR3 DNA is TGTGCCAGCAGCTTGAGGGTGAGCGAGCAGTACTTC.

This clone showed up just once. The rearrangement joins TRBV18 to TRBJ2-3; 8 bases line up with TRBD2. Germline CDR1 and CDR2: KGHSH and LQKENI. Germline trimming cut 2 bases from V and 2 bases from J; bases unmatched to any gene: 6. The CDR3 runs to 16 residues. The DNA of the CDR3 is TGTGCCAGCTCACCAAGGCCAGCGGGAGACACAGATACGCAGTATTTT. Its protein is CASSPRPAGDTDTQYF.

The chain combines TRBV21-1 with TRBJ1-4. TRBV21-1 is shown as a pseudogene. The CDR3 loop spans 16 amino acids. The CDR3 region is CASSKRRGATNEKLFF. CDR3 bases: TGTGCCAGCAGCAAAAGGAGGGGAGCAACTAATGAAAAACTGTTTTTT.

This CDR3 reads CASSGSNRVNTEAFF. Here the CDR3 DNA reads TGTGCCAGCAGCGGATCGAACAGGGTGAACACTGAAGCTTTCTTT. The chain carries TRBV7-8 and TRBJ1-1; a possible D gene is TRBD1 (6 bases). CDR1 SGHVS and CDR2 FQNEAQ come from the germline V gene. Deletions cut 5 bases from V and 0 bases from J, with 13 bases between. The length of the CDR3 is 15 residues.

The chain carries TRBV19 and TRBJ2-4; unclear D gene. This CDR3 has 13 residues. Germline CDR1 is LNHDA and CDR2 is SQIVND (reference sequence). V lost 10 bases, J lost 2 bases, and 12 bases lay in between. The CDR3 coding sequence is TGTGCCACATCGGACGTATCCAAAAACATTCAGTACTTC. This translates into CATSDVSKNIQYF.